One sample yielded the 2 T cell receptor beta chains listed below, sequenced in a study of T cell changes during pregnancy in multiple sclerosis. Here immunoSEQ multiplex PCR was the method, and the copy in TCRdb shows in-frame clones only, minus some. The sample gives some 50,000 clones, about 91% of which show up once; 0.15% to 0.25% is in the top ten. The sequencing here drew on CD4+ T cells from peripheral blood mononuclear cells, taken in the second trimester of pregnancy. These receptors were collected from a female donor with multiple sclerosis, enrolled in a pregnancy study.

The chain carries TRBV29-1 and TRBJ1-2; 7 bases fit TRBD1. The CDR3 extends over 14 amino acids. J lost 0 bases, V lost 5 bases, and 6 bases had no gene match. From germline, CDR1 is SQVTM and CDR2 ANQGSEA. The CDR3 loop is CSVSGQVTNYGYTF. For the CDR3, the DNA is TGCAGCGTTTCCGGACAGGTCACTAACTATGGCTACACCTTC.

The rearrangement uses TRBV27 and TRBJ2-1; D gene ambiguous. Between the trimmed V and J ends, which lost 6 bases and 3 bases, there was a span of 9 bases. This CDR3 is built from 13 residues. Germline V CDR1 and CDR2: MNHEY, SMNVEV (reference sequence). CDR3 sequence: CASRPDNYNEQFF. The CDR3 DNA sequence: TGTGCCAGCAGACCAGACAACTACAATGAGCAGTTCTTC.